Below, 17 T cell receptor beta chains from the same sample are listed, as sequenced in a study of breast tumors, draining lymph nodes, adjacent tissues. In TCRdb, the multiplex PCR reads were re-called with MiXCR into one record per CDR3 protein. The repertoire holds around 290,000 distinct CDR3 sequences, with around 30% as singletons. The lymph nodes were axillary draining lymph nodes from breast cancer patients. Sequences were obtained from axillary lymph node tissue. These receptor sequences come from a female donor with breast cancer. Some clones in this sample may be carry-over from other donors' samples.

This clonotype was detected ten times or more. The chain carries TRBV11-3 and TRBJ2-3; tentative D call: TRBD2 (6 bases). This CDR3 has 16 residues. V shed 5 bases and J shed 8 bases, with 23 bases lying between them. CDR1 and CDR2 (germline): SGHNT, YENEEA. In DNA, the CDR3 is TGTGCCAGCAGCCCGTCTTGGGGGGACCAGGTTCCTACGCAGTATTTT. The encoded protein is CASSPSWGDQVPTQYF. Full variable domain (missing parts from reference TRBV11-3 and TRBJ2-3): EAGVVQSPRYKIIEKKQPVAFWCNPISGHNTLYWYLQNLGQGPELLIRYENEEAVDDSQLPKDRFSAERLKGVDSTLKIQPAELGDSAVYLCASSPSWGDQVPTQYFGPGTRLTVL.

This clonotype occurred many times. The V gene is TRBV11-3, the J gene TRBJ2-3; the D is unclear. The V gene lost 4 bases and the J gene lost 6 bases, with 17 bases spanning the gap. The germline gives CDR1 SGHNT, CDR2 YENEEA. This CDR3 has 15 residues. CDR3 nucleotide sequence: TGTGCCAGCAGCTCGCGGACGCAATTGGGGGATACGCAGTATTTT. This gives the protein CASSSRTQLGDTQYF.

The chain couples TRBV5-5 to TRBJ2-1, with 12 nucleotides matching TRBD2. CDR3 length: 17 amino acids. J gave up 6 bases and V 4 bases, and 11 bases lay outside the gene matches. Per germline, CDR1 SGHKS and CDR2 YYEKEE (reference sequence). The CDR3 sequence: CASSPRLAGVNGNEQFF. The CDR3, as DNA: TGTGCCAGCAGCCCCAGACTAGCGGGAGTGAATGGCAATGAGCAGTTCTTC.

The V call is TRBV6-2 or TRBV6-3, the J call TRBJ1-1; D call uncertain. V was shortened by 6 bases and J by 0 bases, with 8 bases between the two germline ends. The CDR3 extends over 13 amino acids. Germline V CDR1 and CDR2: MNHEY, SVGEGT. CDR3 protein: CASRDPVNTEAFF. In DNA form, the CDR3 reads TGTGCCAGCAGGGACCCAGTGAACACTGAAGCTTTCTTT.

For this clonotype: A read error may be the cause here, since a much bigger clone is one base away. The chain links TRBV3-1 to TRBJ2-3, with 11 nucleotides matching TRBD2. CDR3 length: 15 residues. Per the germline V gene, CDR1 is LGHDT and CDR2 is YNNKEL (reference sequence). J gave up 4 bases and V 5 bases, and 5 bases lay outside the gene matches. The CDR3 spells CASSFSGRGPDTQYF. As DNA, the CDR3 is TGTGCCAGCAGCTTTAGCGGGAGGGGCCCAGATACGCAGTATTTT.

The chain links TRBV27 to TRBJ2-7; 7 positions agree with TRBD1. J was trimmed by 7 bases and V by 2 bases; bases with no gene match: 11. This CDR3 region has 15 residues. In germline, CDR1 is MNHEY, CDR2 SMNVEV (reference sequence). The CDR3 protein is CASSLLKTGSGEQYF. The CDR3 nucleotides read TGTGCCAGCAGTTTACTAAAGACAGGGTCGGGTGAGCAGTACTTC.

The V call is TRBV6-5, the J call TRBJ2-1, with 10 bases identical to TRBD2. V was pared by 5 bases and J by 6 bases, with 13 bases of the junction left unmatched. This CDR3 region has 17 residues. The germline V gene has CDR1 MNHEY and CDR2 SVGAGI. The CDR3 DNA reads as TGTGCCAGCAGTCACCCCATAGGAGCGGGAGGGGGCAATGAGCAGTTCTTC. This translates into CASSHPIGAGGGNEQFF.

Ten or more counts support this clonotype. The genes are TRBV12-3 or TRBV12-4 and TRBJ1-6, with D possibly being TRBD1 (5 bases). The V and J ends lost 1 base and 0 bases respectively, with 13 bases between them. This CDR3 spans 18 amino acids. The CDR3 region is CASSLDRDASSYNSPLHF. In nucleotides, the CDR3 is TGTGCCAGCAGTTTAGACCGGGACGCCAGCTCCTATAATTCACCCCTCCACTTT.

The chain carries TRBV7-2 and TRBJ2-2, with D possibly being TRBD1 (6 bases). CDR3 size: 16 residues. Between the trimmed V and J ends, which lost 8 bases and 1 base, there was a span of 17 bases. Germline CDR1 and CDR2: SGHTA and FQGNSA. CDR3 region: CASGPTGTMNTGELFF. The DNA of the CDR3 is TGTGCCAGCGGCCCGACCGGGACAATGAACACCGGGGAGCTGTTTTTT.

This clonotype was detected only a few times. Sequence at one end of the junction differs from germline and may be a read error. The V gene is TRBV7-9, the J gene TRBJ2-5; 7 bases are a match to TRBD1. This CDR3 spans 15 amino acids. CDR1 and CDR2 (germline): SEHNR, FQNEAQ (reference sequence). This CDR3 is CASSLAGRGSETQHF. The CDR3 DNA reads as TGTGCCAGCAGCTTAGCGGGCAGGGGGTCAGAGACCCAGCACTTC.

As for this clonotype: One base away lies a much larger clone, so this may be a sequencing read error. The chain uses TRBV5-8 and TRBJ2-5, with TRBD1 matching 7 bases. V gave up 7 bases and J gave up 5 bases; unmatched junction bases: 11. The CDR3 totals 14 residues. Germline-derived CDR1 and CDR2 are SGHTS and YDEGEE. CDR3 sequence reads: CASDPGQASETQYF. In DNA, the CDR3 is TGTGCCAGCGATCCAGGACAGGCTTCGGAGACCCAGTACTTC.

This sequence joins TRBV3-1 and TRBJ1-6, with unresolved D. V lost 0 bases and J lost 1, with 10 bases in between. Germline CDR1 is LGHDT and CDR2 is YNNKEL (reference sequence). The CDR3 sequence is 17 residues long. The CDR3 DNA is TGTGCCAGCAGCCAAGATTCCCGTAGGTCCTATAATTCACCCCTCCACTTT. It specifies CASSQDSRRSYNSPLHF.

Many counts were recorded for this clonotype. This chain links TRBV19 with TRBJ2-5; possibly TRBD2 for D (6 bases). The CDR3 covers 14 residues. Deletions cut 3 bases from V and 3 bases from J, with 11 bases between. The germline V gene encodes CDR1 LNHDA and CDR2 SQIVND (reference sequence). In DNA, the CDR3 is TGTGCCAGTAGTATCCCGGGCGGGGAAGAGACCCAGTACTTC. Translating it yields CASSIPGGEETQYF.

This clonotype was counted ten times or more. The V and J genes are TRBV20-1 and TRBJ2-2; TRBD2 matches at 8 bases. Germline-derived CDR1 and CDR2 are DFQATT and SNEGSKA (reference sequence). Losses at the gene ends were 6 bases for V and 5 bases for J; bases not matched to a gene: 11. The CDR3 is 15 residues long. CDR3 nucleotide sequence: TGCAGTGCACGGGATAGCGGGGTACCGACCGGGGAGCTGTTTTTT. Encoded protein: CSARDSGVPTGELFF.

At least ten counts were recorded for this clonotype. The J gene is TRBJ2-7, the V gene TRBV7-8; 8 nucleotides align to TRBD2. Looked up from germline, CDR1 is SGHVS and CDR2 is FQNEAQ. The CDR3 runs 14 residues. After removal of 0 bases from V and 3 bases from J, the junction contained 1 base not matched to a gene. Here the CDR3 reads CASSLATSGYEQYF. The CDR3 region has the DNA TGTGCCAGCAGCTTAGCTACTAGCGGCTACGAGCAGTACTTC.

The table lists this clonotype with many counts. The gene calls are TRBV12-3 or TRBV12-4 and TRBJ2-1; D gene unclear. Trimming cost V 5 bases and J 8 bases, with 10 bases left between them. The CDR3 covers 12 residues. In DNA form, the CDR3 reads TGTGCCAGCAGTCCCGCCTGGGATGAGCAGTTCTTC. This translates into CASSPAWDEQFF.

This clonotype was seen a handful of times. Given a much more abundant clone one base away, this may be a read error. The conserved phenylalanine or tryptophan normally closing the CDR3 is absent here, so this likely arose from a read error. The chain carries TRBV20-1 and TRBJ2-3; D gene ambiguous. Germline assignment: CDR1 DFQATT and CDR2 SNEGSKA (reference sequence). V lost 6 bases and J 8 bases, leaving 9 bases between the germline ends. The CDR3 extends over 10 amino acids. CDR3 in amino acids: CSAEQVTQYS. Here the CDR3 DNA reads TGCAGTGCCGAACAAGTTACGCAGTATTCT.